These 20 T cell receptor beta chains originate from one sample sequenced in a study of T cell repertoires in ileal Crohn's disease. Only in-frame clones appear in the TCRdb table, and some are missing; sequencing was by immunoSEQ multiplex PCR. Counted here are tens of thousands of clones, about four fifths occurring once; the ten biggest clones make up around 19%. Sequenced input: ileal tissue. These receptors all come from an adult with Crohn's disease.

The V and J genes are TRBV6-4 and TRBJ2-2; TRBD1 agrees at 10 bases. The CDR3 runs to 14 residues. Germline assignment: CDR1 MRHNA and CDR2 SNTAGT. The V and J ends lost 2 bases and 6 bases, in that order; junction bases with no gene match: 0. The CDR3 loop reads CASSDGQGAGELFF. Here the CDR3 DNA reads TGTGCCAGCAGTGACGGACAGGGGGCCGGGGAGCTGTTTTTT.

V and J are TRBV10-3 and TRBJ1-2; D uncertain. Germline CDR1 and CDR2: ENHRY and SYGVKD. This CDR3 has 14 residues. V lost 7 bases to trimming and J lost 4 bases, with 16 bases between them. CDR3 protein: CAITATALGYGYTF. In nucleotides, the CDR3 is TGTGCCATCACCGCGACTGCGCTGGGCTATGGCTACACCTTC.

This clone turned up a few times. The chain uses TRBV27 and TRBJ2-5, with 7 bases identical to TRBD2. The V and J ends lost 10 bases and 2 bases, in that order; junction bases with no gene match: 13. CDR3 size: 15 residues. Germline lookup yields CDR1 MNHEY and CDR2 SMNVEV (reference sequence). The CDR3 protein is CATRRASGWQETQYF. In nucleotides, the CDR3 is TGTGCCACCAGGCGGGCTAGCGGATGGCAAGAGACCCAGTACTTC.

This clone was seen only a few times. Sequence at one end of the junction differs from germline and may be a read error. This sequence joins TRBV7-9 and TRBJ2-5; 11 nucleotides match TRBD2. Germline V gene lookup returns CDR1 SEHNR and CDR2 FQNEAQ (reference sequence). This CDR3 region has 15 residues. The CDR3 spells CASSLASGRQETQYF. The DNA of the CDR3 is TGTGCCAGCAGCCTAGCTAGCGGGAGGCAAGAGACCCAGTACTTC. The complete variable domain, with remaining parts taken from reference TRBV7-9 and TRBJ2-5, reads DTGVSQNPRHKITKRGQNVTFRCDPISEHNRLYWYRQTLGQGPEFLTYFQNEAQLEKSRLLSDRFSAERPKGSFSTLEIQRTEQGDSAMYLCASSLASGRQETQYFGPGTRLLVL.

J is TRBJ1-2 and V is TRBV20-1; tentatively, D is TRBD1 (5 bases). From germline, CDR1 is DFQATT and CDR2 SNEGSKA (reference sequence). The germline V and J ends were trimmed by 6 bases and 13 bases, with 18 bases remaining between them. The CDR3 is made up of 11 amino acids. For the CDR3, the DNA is TGCAGTGCCACGGACAATTGGTCTTGCACCTTC. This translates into CSATDNWSCTF.

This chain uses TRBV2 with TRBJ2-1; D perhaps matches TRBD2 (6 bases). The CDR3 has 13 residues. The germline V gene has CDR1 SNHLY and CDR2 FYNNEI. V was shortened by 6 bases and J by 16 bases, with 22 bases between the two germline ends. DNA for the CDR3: TGTGCCAGCAGCATAGGCGGGGCCCGTGCGAGCTTCTTC. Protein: CASSIGGARASFF.

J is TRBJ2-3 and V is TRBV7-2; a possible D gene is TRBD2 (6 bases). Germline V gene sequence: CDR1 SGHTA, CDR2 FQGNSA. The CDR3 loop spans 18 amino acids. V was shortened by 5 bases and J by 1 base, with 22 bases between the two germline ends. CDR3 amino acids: CASSPRSSGGMGTDTQYF. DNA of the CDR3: TGTGCCAGCAGCCCCCGGAGCTCGGGCGGGATGGGCACAGATACGCAGTATTTT.

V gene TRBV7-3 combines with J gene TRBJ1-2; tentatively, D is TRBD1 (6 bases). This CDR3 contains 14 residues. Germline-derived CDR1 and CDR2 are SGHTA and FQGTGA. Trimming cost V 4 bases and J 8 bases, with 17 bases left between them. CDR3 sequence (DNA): TGTGCCAGCAGCTCCGATAACAGGGCTGGCGGCTACACCTTC. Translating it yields CASSSDNRAGGYTF.

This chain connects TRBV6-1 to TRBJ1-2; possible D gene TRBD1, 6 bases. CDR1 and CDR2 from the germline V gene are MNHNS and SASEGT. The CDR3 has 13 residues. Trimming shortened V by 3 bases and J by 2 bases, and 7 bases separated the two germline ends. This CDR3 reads CASSDRGNYGYTF. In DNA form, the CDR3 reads TGTGCCAGCAGTGACAGGGGCAACTATGGCTACACCTTC.

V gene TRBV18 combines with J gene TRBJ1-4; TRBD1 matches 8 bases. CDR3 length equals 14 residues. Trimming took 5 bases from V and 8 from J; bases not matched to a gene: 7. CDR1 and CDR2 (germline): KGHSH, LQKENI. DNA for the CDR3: TGTGCCAGCTCAGTGGACAGGGTGGCGGAAAAACTGTTTTTT. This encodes CASSVDRVAEKLFF.

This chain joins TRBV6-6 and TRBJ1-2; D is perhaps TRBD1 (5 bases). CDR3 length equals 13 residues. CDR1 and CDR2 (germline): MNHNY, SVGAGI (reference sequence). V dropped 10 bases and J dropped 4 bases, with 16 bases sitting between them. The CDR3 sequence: CATRRGYGYGYTF. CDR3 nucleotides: TGTGCCACCCGAAGGGGTTACGGCTATGGCTACACCTTC.

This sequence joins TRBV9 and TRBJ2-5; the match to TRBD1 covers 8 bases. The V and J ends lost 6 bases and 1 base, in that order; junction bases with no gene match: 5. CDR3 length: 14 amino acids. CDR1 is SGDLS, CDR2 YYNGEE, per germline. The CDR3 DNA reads TGTGCCAGCACCCCGACAGGGGTCCAAGAGACCCAGTACTTC. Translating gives CASTPTGVQETQYF.

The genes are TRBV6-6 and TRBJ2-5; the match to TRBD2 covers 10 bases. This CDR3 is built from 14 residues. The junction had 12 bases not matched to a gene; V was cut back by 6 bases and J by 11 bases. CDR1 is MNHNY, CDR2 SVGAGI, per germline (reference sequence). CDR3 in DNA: TGTGCCAGCAGCGCTAGCGGGAGAGGGAGGGAGCAGTACTTC. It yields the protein CASSASGRGREQYF.

CDR3 region: CASSPSYSNQPQHF. The CDR3 DNA reads TGTGCCAGCAGCCCGTCCTATAGCAATCAGCCCCAGCATTTT. The chain uses TRBV7-8 and TRBJ1-5, with no clear D. CDR3 size: 14 residues. In germline, CDR1 is SGHVS, CDR2 FQNEAQ. Trimming pared 5 bases from V and 0 bases from J, leaving 8 bases between.

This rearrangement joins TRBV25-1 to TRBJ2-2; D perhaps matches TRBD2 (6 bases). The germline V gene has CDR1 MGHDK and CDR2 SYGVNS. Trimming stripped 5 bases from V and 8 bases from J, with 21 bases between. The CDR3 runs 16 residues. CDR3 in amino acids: CASSSGGTRSPGELFF. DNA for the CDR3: TGTGCCAGCAGTTCAGGCGGGACTCGCTCTCCAGGGGAGCTGTTTTTT.

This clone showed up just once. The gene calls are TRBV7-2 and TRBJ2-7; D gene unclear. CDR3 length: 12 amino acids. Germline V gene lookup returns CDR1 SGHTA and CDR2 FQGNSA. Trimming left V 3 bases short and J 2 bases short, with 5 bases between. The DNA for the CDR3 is TGTGCCAGCAGCTTCACGGCCTACGAGCAGTACTTC. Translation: CASSFTAYEQYF.

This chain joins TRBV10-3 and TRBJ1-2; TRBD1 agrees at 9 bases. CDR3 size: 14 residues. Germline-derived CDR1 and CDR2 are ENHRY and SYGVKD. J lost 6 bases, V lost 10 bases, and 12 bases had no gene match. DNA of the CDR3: TGTGCCACCGAAACTGCCGGGACAGGGAATGGCTACACCTTC. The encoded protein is CATETAGTGNGYTF.

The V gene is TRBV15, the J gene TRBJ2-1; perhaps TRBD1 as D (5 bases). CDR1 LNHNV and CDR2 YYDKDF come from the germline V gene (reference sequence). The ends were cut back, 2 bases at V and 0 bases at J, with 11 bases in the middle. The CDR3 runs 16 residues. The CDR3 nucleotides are TGTGCCACCAGCAGAACAGGCCTGAGCTCCTACAATGAGCAGTTCTTC. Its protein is CATSRTGLSSYNEQFF.

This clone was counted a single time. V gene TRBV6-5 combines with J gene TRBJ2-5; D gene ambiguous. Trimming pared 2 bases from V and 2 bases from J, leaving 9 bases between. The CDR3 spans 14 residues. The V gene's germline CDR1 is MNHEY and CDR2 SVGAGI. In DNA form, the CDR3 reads TGTGCCAGCAGTTACGTAAGGAGTCAAGAGACCCAGTACTTC. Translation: CASSYVRSQETQYF.

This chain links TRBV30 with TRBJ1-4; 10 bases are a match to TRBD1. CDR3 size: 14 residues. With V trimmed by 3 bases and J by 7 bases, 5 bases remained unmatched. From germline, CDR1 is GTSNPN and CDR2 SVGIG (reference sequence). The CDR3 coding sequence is TGTGCCTGGAGGGGACAGGGGCTCGTTGAAAAACTGTTTTTT. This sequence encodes CAWRGQGLVEKLFF.